The 7 T cell receptor beta chains below were found in one sample sequenced in a study of cytomegalovirus exposure and HLA in healthy donors. PCR used 60 Vbeta primers and 13 Jbeta primers. The protocol was immunoSEQ multiplex PCR, while the TCRdb copy is restricted to in-frame clones and leaves out a portion. Here the sample spans roughly 100,000 clones, approximately 14% being singletons. Sequences were obtained from PBMCs. The receptors derive from a female donor in good health and CMV-seronegative.

The V and J genes are TRBV7-9 and TRBJ2-5, with a weak D call TRBD1 (6 bases). The CDR3 is 13 residues long. V lost 7 bases and J 5 bases, leaving 14 bases between the germline ends. The germline gives CDR1 SEHNR, CDR2 FQNEAQ (reference sequence). CDR3 in amino acids: CASNPGAGETQYF. The CDR3 DNA reads as TGTGCCAGCAACCCAGGGGCAGGGGAGACCCAGTACTTC.

V gene TRBV7-5 combines with J gene TRBJ2-7; the table's D call of TRBD1 was not tested on the DNA. TRBV7-5 has pseudogene status. The CDR3 is 14 residues long. The CDR3 here is CARSLQDRHYEQYF. Here the CDR3 DNA reads TGTGCCAGAAGCTTACAGGACAGACATTACGAGCAGTACTTC.

There are a few counts of this clone. The chain employs TRBV7-6 and TRBJ2-1; 9 bases are shared with TRBD2. The CDR3 consists of 16 residues. Germline V lookup: CDR1 SGHVS, CDR2 FNYEAQ. With V trimmed by 1 base and J by 3 bases, 4 bases remained unmatched. The CDR3, as DNA: TGTGCCAGCAGCTTAGACCTAGCGGGGTACTACAATGAGCAGTTCTTC. Residues: CASSLDLAGYYNEQFF.

The chain joins TRBV30 to TRBJ1-5; D remains unclear. Germline V gene sequence: CDR1 GTSNPN, CDR2 SVGIG (reference sequence). This CDR3 comprises 15 residues. Between the trimmed V and J ends, which lost 0 bases and 3 bases, there was a span of 12 bases. This CDR3 is CAWSVRQEYNQPQHF. CDR3 sequence (DNA): TGTGCCTGGAGTGTACGGCAGGAATACAATCAGCCCCAGCATTTT.

The chain couples TRBV6-1 to TRBJ1-2; TRBD1 aligns across 8 bases. J lost 1 base, V lost 7 bases, and 8 bases had no gene match. This CDR3 contains 15 residues. The germline V gene has CDR1 MNHNS and CDR2 SASEGT. The CDR3 DNA reads TGTGCCAGCAAAGGGACAGGAAGGAATAACTATGGCTACACCTTC. As protein: CASKGTGRNNYGYTF.

The genes are TRBV4-2 and TRBJ2-2, with D possibly TRBD2 on 6 matching bases. The CDR3 extends over 14 amino acids. In germline, CDR1 is LGHNA, CDR2 YNFKEQ. The V end was cut by 3 bases, the J end by 7 bases, with 12 bases between. The CDR3 region has the DNA TGTGCCAGCAGCCAGGCGACTAGAAACGGGGAGCTGTTTTTT. Its protein is CASSQATRNGELFF.

Comments on this clone: Distinct nucleotide sequences in the sample also encode this CDR3. The chain employs TRBV5-4 and TRBJ2-5; 9 bases map to TRBD2. CDR1 and CDR2 (germline): SGHNT, YYREEE (reference sequence). The CDR3 runs to 14 residues. V dropped 4 bases and J dropped 5; count of bases not matched to a gene: 6. CDR3 loop: CASSPGLAQETQYF. For the CDR3, the DNA is TGTGCCAGCAGCCCAGGACTAGCGCAGGAGACCCAGTACTTC.